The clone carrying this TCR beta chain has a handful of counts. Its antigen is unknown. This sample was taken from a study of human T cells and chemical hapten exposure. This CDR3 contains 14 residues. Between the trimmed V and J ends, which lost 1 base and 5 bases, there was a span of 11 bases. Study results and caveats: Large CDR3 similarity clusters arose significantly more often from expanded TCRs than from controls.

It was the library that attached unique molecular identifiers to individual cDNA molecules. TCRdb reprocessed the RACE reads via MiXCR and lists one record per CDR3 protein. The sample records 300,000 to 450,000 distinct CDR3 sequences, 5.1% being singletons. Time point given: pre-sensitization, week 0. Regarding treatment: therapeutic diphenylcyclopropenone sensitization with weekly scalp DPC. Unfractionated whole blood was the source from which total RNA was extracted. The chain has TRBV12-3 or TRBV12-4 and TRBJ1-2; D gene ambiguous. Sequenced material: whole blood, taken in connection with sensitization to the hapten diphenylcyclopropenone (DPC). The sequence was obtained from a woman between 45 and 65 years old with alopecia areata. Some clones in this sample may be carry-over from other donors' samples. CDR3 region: CASSLEGNHYGYTF. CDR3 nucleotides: TGTGCCAGCAGTTTAGAGGGCAACCATTATGGCTACACCTTC.